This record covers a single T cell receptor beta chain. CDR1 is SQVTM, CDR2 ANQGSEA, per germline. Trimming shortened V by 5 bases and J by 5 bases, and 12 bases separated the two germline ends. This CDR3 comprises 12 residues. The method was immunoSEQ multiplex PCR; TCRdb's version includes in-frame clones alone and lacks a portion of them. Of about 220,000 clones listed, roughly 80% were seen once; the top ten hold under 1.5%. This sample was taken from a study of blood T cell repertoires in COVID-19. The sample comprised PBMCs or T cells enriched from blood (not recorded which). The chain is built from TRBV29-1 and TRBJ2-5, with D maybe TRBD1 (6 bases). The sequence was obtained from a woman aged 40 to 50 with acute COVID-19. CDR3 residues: CSVNRAGETQYF. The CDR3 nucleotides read TGCAGCGTTAACAGGGCAGGGGAGACCCAGTACTTC.